The 17 T cell receptor beta chains in this list originate from one sample, sequenced in a study of blood T cells in healthy people across ages. PCR was performed a second time for about 6 to 11 cycles using a sample-barcoded 5' primer and a J-beta primer mix. In TCRdb, the 5' RACE reads were re-called with MiXCR into one record per CDR3 protein. Among around 1,500,000 distinct CDR3 sequences listed, over 25% were seen once. The sequencing sample was made of blood. The receptors come from a woman in her thirties in good health.

The J gene is TRBJ2-7, the V gene TRBV3-1; tentative D call: TRBD1 (6 bases). Trimming removed 2 bases from V and 6 bases from J, with 17 bases in between. The CDR3 is made up of 15 amino acids. Germline-derived CDR1 and CDR2 are LGHDT and YNNKEL (reference sequence). The CDR3 here is CASSQSFRDNCEQYF. DNA of the CDR3: TGTGCCAGCAGCCAATCTTTCCGGGACAACTGCGAGCAGTACTTC.

This sequence joins TRBV9 and TRBJ2-3, with a tentative D call TRBD2 (5 bases). The CDR3 totals 17 residues. The germline CDR1 and CDR2 sequences are SGDLS and YYNGEE. V was cut by 0 bases and J by 0 bases, with 14 bases left in between. The CDR3 region is CASSVEGLARSTDTQYF. The CDR3 nucleotides are TGTGCCAGCAGCGTAGAAGGGCTAGCTCGAAGCACAGATACGCAGTATTTT.

The chain recombines TRBV6-2 or TRBV6-3 with TRBJ2-3; D is perhaps TRBD1 (8 bases). Germline CDR1 MNHEY, CDR2 SVGEGT. This CDR3 region has 15 residues. V was cut by 6 bases and J by 7 bases, with 20 bases left in between. CDR3 residues: CASSPGQGGGNTQYF. CDR3 nucleotide sequence: TGTGCCAGCAGCCCAGGACAGGGAGGGGGAAATACGCAGTATTTT.

This clonotype was found many times. This chain connects TRBV5-1 to TRBJ2-1; 9 bases fit TRBD2. The CDR3 is 16 residues long. Germline CDR1 is SGHRS and CDR2 is YFSETQ. The junction had 5 bases not matched to a gene; V was cut back by 0 bases and J by 4 bases. CDR3 loop: CASSLGDAGGYNEQFF. Here the CDR3 DNA reads TGCGCCAGCAGCTTGGGGGACGCGGGGGGGTACAATGAGCAGTTCTTC.

A note on this clonotype: One base away lies a much larger clone, so this may be a sequencing read error. The rearrangement uses TRBV29-1 and TRBJ2-1; D is possibly TRBD2 (6 bases). Trimming removed 7 bases from V and 5 bases from J, with 12 bases in between. Germline values: CDR1 SQVTM, CDR2 ANQGSEA. This CDR3 has 12 amino acids. This chain's CDR3 is CSGGGADNEQFF. CDR3 bases: TGCAGCGGCGGAGGGGCAGACAATGAGCAGTTCTTC.

Concerning this clonotype itself: Because the CDR3's place on the DNA is in doubt, the DNA is left out and the CDR3 is given as listed by TCRdb. The V and J genes are TRBV21-1 and TRBJ1-1. TRBV21-1 is recorded as a pseudogene. A total of 16 residues make up the CDR3, ends included. CDR3: CASSKSLVGRGTEAFF.

The chain uses TRBV10-3 and TRBJ2-5, with TRBD2 as a possible D gene (5 bases). Germline lookup yields CDR1 ENHRY and CDR2 SYGVKD. Trimming left V 6 bases short and J 5 bases short, with 13 bases between. The CDR3 is 13 amino acids. The CDR3 nucleotides are TGTGCCATCAGCGGGATCGGAGCGGAGACCCAGTACTTC. Protein product: CAISGIGAETQYF.

This clonotype was seen more than once but under ten times. The chain employs TRBV19 and TRBJ2-6; D unresolved. The germline V gene encodes CDR1 LNHDA and CDR2 SQIVND (reference sequence). The V end lost 7 bases, the J end lost 0 bases, and 10 bases lay between the germline ends. The CDR3 is 15 amino acids. The CDR3 bases are TGTGCCAGTAAAGGCATGGACTCTGGGGCCAACGTCCTGACTTTC. Translated: CASKGMDSGANVLTF.

On this clonotype: A much larger clone lies one base from this, so it may be a read error. V is TRBV7-3 and J is TRBJ2-6; maybe TRBD1 (6 bases). Germline lookup yields CDR1 SGHTA and CDR2 FQGTGA. The length of the CDR3 is 16 residues. CDR3 sequence reads: CASSTSGTTGTNVLTF. The CDR3 coding sequence is TGTGCCAGCAGCACTTCCGGGACAACTGGGACCAACGTCCTGACTTTC.

To note about this clonotype: A single base separates this from a much larger clone, so it may be a read error. V and J are TRBV28 and TRBJ2-6, with D hard to call. CDR3 length: 16 amino acids. Germline values: CDR1 MDHEN, CDR2 SYDVKM. The CDR3 nucleotides are TGTGCCAGCAGTCCCCGGGCGCCCTCTGGGGTCAACGTCCTGACTTTC. Translating it yields CASSPRAPSGVNVLTF. Using reference TRBV28 and TRBJ2-6 for the parts outside the CDR3, the full variable domain is DVKVTQSSRYLVKRTGEKVFLECVQDMDHENMFWYRQDPGLGLRLIYFSYDVKMKEKGDIPEGYSVSREKKERFSLILESASTNQTSMYLCASSPRAPSGVNVLTFGAGSRLTVL.

V is TRBV28 and J is TRBJ2-7, with 7 bases identical to TRBD1. The CDR3 runs 13 residues. CDR1 is MDHEN, CDR2 SYDVKM, per germline. V lost 8 bases and J lost 3; bases outside the gene matches: 7. The CDR3 loop is CASPSGQNYEQYF. The DNA for the CDR3 is TGTGCCAGCCCGTCGGGACAGAACTACGAGCAGTACTTC.

On this clonotype itself: A junction end diverges from the germline sequence, so it may reflect a read error. The V gene is TRBV7-9, the J gene TRBJ1-6; D gene ambiguous. Germline V CDR1 and CDR2: SEHNR, FQNEAQ (reference sequence). The CDR3 length is 14 residues. The CDR3 sequence is CASSLIPEDSPLRF. DNA of the CDR3: TGTGCCAGCAGCTTAATCCCAGAAGATTCACCCCTCCGCTTT.

The chain recombines TRBV5-1 with TRBJ2-1; the D call may be TRBD1 or TRBD2 (5 bases each). Deletions cut 1 base from V and 6 bases from J, with 14 bases between. Germline V gene sequence: CDR1 SGHRS, CDR2 YFSETQ. The CDR3 is 15 residues long. CDR3 residues: CASSLIGALGNEQFF. The CDR3 coding sequence is TGCGCCAGCAGCTTGATCGGGGCGTTAGGCAATGAGCAGTTCTTC.

This clonotype was seen ten or more times. The CDR3 spells CSVGVSSQVVYGYTF. The CDR3 DNA sequence: TGCAGCGTTGGTGTAAGTTCACAGGTGGTCTATGGCTACACCTTC. The chain couples TRBV29-1 to TRBJ1-2, with a tentative D call TRBD1 (5 bases). V shed 4 bases and J shed 4 bases, with 19 bases lying between them. Germline V gene sequence: CDR1 SQVTM, CDR2 ANQGSEA. This CDR3 comprises 15 residues.

The chain joins TRBV5-1 to TRBJ2-3, with D hard to call. There are 15 residues in the CDR3. V was pared by 0 bases and J by 4 bases, with 12 bases between. Germline lookup yields CDR1 SGHRS and CDR2 YFSETQ. The CDR3 region has the DNA TGCGCCAGCAGCTTGGCCCGAGAGGCGGCAGATACGCAGTATTTT. Translating it yields CASSLAREAADTQYF. The full variable domain, in which reference TRBV5-1 and TRBJ2-3 provide the parts outside the CDR3, is KAGVTQTPRYLIKTRGQQVTLSCSPISGHRSVSWYQQTPGQGLQFLFEYFSETQRNKGNFPGRFSGRQFSNSRSEMNVSTLELGDSALYLCASSLAREAADTQYFGPGTRLTVL.

The gene calls are TRBV12-3 or TRBV12-4 and TRBJ2-2; D may be TRBD1 or TRBD2 (7 bases each). The CDR3 sequence is 15 residues long. With 2 bases removed from V and 7 bases from J, the gap between germline ends came to 14 bases. The CDR3 spells CASSLYRGGSGELFF. In DNA, the CDR3 is TGTGCCAGCAGTTTATACAGGGGAGGGAGCGGGGAGCTGTTTTTT.

This clonotype was picked up many times. This chain uses TRBV11-1 with TRBJ2-3; D is perhaps TRBD2 (6 bases). Trimming shortened V by 3 bases and J by 6 bases, and 10 bases separated the two germline ends. Germline values: CDR1 SGHAT, CDR2 FQDESV (reference sequence). This CDR3 is 13 amino acids long. The CDR3 here is CASSLAREDTQYF. The CDR3 DNA reads TGTGCCAGCAGCTTGGCTCGGGAGGATACGCAGTATTTT.